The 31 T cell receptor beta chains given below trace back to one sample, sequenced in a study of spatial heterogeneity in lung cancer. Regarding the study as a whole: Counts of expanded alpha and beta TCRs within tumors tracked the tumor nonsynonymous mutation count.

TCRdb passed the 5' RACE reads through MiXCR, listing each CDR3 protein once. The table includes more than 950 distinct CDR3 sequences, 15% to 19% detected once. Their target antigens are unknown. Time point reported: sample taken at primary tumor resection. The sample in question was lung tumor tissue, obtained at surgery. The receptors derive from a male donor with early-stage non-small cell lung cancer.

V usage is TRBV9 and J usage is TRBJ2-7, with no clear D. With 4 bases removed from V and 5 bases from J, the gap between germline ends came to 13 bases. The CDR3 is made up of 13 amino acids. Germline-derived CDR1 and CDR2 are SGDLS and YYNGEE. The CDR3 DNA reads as TGTGCCAGCAGCCCCTACTTGGTCAACGAGCAGTACTTC. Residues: CASSPYLVNEQYF.

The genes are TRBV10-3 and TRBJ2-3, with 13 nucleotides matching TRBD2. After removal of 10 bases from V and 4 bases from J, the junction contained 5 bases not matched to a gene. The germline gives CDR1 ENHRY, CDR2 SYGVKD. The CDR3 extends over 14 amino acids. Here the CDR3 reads CATSTSGGPDTQYF. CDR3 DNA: TGTGCCACCTCGACTAGCGGGGGGCCAGATACGCAGTATTTT.

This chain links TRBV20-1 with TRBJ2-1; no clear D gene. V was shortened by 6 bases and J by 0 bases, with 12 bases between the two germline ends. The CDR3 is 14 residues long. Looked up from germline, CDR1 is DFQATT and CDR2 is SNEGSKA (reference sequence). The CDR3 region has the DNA TGCAGTGCCGGAACCCCGAGCTCCTACAATGAGCAGTTCTTC. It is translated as CSAGTPSSYNEQFF.

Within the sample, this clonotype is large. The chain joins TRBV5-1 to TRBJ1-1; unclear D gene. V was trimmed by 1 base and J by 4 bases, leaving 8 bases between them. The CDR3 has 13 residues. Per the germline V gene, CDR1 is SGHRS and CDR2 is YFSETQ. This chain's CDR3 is CASSLLDSTEAFF. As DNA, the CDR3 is TGCGCCAGCAGCTTGCTGGACTCCACTGAAGCTTTCTTT.

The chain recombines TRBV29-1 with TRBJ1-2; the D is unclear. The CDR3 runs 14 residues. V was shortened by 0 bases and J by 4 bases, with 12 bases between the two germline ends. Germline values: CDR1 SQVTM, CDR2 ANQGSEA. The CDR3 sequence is CSVEDQLAVYGYTF. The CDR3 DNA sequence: TGCAGCGTTGAAGATCAATTGGCAGTCTATGGCTACACCTTC.

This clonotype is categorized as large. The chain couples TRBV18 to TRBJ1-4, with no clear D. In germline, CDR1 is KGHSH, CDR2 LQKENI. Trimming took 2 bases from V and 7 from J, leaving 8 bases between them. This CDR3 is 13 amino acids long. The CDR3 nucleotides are TGTGCCAGCTCACCATCGGACGGTGAAAAACTGTTTTTT. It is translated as CASSPSDGEKLFF.

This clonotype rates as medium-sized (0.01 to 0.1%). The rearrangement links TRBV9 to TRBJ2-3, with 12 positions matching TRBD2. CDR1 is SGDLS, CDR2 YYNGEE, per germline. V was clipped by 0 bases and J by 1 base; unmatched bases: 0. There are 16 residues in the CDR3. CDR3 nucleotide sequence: TGTGCCAGCAGCGTAGGACTAGCGGGAGGCACAGATACGCAGTATTTT. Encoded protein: CASSVGLAGGTDTQYF. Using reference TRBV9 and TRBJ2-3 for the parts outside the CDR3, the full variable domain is DSGVTQTPKHLITATGQRVTLRCSPRSGDLSVYWYQQSLDQGLQFLIQYYNGEERAKGNILERFSAQQFPDLHSELNLSSLELGDSALYFCASSVGLAGGTDTQYFGPGTRLTVL.

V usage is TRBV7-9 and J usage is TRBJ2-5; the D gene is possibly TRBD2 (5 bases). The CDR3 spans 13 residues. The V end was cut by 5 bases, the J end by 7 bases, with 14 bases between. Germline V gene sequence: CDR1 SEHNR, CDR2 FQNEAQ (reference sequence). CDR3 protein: CASSPNPEGTQYF. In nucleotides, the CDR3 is TGTGCCAGCAGCCCGAACCCTGAGGGGACCCAGTACTTC. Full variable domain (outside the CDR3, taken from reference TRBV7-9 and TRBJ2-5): DTGVSQNPRHKITKRGQNVTFRCDPISEHNRLYWYRQTLGQGPEFLTYFQNEAQLEKSRLLSDRFSAERPKGSFSTLEIQRTEQGDSAMYLCASSPNPEGTQYFGPGTRLLVL.

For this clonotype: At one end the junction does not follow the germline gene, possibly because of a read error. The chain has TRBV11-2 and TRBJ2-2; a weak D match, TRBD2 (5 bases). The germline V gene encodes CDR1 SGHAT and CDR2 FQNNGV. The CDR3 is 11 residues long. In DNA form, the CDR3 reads TGTGCCAGCAGCTCCTTCGGGAAGCTGTTCTTT. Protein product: CASSSFGKLFF.

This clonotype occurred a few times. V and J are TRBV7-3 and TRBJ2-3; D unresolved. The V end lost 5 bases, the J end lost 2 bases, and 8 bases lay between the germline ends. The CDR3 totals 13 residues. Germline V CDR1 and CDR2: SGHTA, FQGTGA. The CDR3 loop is CASSPSITDTQYF. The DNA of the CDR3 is TGTGCCAGCAGCCCCTCGATCACAGATACGCAGTATTTT.

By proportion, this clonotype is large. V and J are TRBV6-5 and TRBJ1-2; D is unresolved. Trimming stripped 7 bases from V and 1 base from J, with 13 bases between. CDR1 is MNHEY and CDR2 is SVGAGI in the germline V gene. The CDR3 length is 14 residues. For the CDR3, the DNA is TGTGCCAGCACTCGGGGATCCCTTAACTATGGCTACACCTTC. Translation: CASTRGSLNYGYTF.

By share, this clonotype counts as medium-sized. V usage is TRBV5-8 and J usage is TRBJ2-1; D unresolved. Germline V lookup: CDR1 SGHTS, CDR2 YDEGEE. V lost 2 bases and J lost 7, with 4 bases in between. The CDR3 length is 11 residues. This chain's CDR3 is CASSLGNEQFF. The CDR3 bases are TGTGCCAGCAGCTTAGGAAATGAGCAGTTCTTC.

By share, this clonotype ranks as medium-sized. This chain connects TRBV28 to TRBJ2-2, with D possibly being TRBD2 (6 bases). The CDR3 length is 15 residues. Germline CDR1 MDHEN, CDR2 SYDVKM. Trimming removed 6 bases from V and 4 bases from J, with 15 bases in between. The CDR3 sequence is CASRSGGDGTGELFF. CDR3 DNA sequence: TGTGCCAGCAGATCCGGGGGAGATGGCACCGGGGAGCTGTTTTTT. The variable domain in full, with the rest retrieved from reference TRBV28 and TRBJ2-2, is DVKVTQSSRYLVKRTGEKVFLECVQDMDHENMFWYRQDPGLGLRLIYFSYDVKMKEKGDIPEGYSVSREKKERFSLILESASTNQTSMYLCASRSGGDGTGELFFGEGSRLTVL.

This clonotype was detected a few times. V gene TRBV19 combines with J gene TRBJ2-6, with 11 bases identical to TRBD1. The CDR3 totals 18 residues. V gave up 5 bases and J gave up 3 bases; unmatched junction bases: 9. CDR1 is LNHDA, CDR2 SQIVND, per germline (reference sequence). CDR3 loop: CASSPRTGGLGGANVLTF. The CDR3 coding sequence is TGTGCCAGTAGTCCCCGGACAGGGGGCCTGGGTGGGGCCAACGTCCTGACTTTC.

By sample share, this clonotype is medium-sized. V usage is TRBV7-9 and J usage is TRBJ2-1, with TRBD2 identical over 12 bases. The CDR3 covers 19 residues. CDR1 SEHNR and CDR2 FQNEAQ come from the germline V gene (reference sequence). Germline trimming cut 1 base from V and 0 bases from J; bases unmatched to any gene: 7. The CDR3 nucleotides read TGTGCCAGCAGCTTAGGACTAGCGGGGGCCTCCGGCTCCTACAATGAGCAGTTCTTC. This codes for CASSLGLAGASGSYNEQFF.

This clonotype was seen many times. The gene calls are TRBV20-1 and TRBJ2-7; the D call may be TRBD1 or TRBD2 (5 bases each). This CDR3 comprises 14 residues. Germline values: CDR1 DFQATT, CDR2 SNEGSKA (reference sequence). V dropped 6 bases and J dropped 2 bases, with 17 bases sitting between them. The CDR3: CSATVRDPTYEQYF. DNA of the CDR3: TGCAGTGCCACCGTCCGGGACCCTACCTACGAGCAGTACTTC.

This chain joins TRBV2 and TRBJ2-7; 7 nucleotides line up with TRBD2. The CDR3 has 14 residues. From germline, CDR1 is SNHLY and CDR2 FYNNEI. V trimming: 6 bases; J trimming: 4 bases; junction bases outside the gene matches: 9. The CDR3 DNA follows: TGTGCCAGCAGAGCCTGGGACTACCAATACGAGCAGTACTTC. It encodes CASRAWDYQYEQYF.

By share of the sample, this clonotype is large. The CDR3 reads CASSQVRKGAGELFF. The DNA for the CDR3 is TGTGCCAGCAGCCAAGTACGAAAAGGGGCCGGGGAGCTGTTTTTT. The rearrangement links TRBV4-2 to TRBJ2-2; D is perhaps TRBD1 (5 bases). Trimming cost V 1 base and J 6 bases, with 12 bases left between them. CDR1 and CDR2 from the germline V gene are LGHNA and YNFKEQ. This CDR3 is built from 15 residues.

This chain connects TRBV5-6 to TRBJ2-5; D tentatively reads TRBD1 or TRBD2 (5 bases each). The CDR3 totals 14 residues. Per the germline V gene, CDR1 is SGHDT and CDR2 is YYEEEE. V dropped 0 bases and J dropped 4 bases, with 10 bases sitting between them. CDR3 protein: CASSLVPGTETQYF. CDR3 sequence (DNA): TGTGCCAGCAGCTTGGTGCCAGGGACAGAGACCCAGTACTTC.

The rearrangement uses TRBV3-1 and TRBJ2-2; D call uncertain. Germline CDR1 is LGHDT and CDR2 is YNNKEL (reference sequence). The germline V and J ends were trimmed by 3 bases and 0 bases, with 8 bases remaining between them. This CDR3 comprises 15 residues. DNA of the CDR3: TGTGCCAGCAGCCAGAGACTTTCGAACACCGGGGAGCTGTTTTTT. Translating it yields CASSQRLSNTGELFF. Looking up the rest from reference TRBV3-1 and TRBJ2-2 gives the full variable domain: DTAVSQTPKYLVTQMGNDKSIKCEQNLGHDTMYWYKQDSKKFLKIMFSYNNKELIINETVPNRFSPKSPDKAHLNLHINSLELGDSAVYFCASSQRLSNTGELFFGEGSRLTVL.

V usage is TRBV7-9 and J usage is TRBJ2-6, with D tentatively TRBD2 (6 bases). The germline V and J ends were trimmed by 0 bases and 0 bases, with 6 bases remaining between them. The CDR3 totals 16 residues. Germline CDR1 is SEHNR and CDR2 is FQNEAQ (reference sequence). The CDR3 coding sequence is TGTGCCAGCAGCTTAGCGGGAGGCTCTGGGGCCAACGTCCTGACTTTC. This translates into CASSLAGGSGANVLTF.

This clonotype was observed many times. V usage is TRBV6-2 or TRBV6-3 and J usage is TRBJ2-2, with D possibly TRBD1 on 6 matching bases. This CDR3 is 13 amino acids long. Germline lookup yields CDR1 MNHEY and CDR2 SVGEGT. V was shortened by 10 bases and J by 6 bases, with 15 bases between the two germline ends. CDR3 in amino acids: CATVTGPAGELFF. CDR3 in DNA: TGTGCCACCGTCACAGGGCCCGCCGGGGAGCTGTTTTTT.

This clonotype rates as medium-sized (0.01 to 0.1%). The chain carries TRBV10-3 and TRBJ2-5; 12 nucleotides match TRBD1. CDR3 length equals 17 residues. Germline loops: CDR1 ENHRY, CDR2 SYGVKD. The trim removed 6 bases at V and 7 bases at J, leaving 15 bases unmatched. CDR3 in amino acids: CAIRTGTGGTSRGTQYF. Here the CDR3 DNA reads TGTGCCATCAGGACCGGGACAGGGGGCACTTCTCGGGGGACCCAGTACTTC.

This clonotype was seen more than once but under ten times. The CDR3 nucleotides read TGTGCCAGCAGCGTTACAGGGTCCATCAATGAGCAGTTCTTC. Its translation: CASSVTGSINEQFF. The V call is TRBV12-3 or TRBV12-4, the J call TRBJ2-1; D might be TRBD1 (6 bases). CDR3 length: 14 amino acids. Trimming stripped 6 bases from V and 6 bases from J, with 15 bases between.

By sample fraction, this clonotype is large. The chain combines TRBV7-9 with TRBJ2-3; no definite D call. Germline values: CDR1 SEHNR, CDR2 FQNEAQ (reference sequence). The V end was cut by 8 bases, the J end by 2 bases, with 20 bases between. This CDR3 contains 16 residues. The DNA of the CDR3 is TGTGCCAGCTGCCAAGGAGCCCCACAAGTCACAGATACGCAGTATTTT. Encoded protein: CASCQGAPQVTDTQYF.

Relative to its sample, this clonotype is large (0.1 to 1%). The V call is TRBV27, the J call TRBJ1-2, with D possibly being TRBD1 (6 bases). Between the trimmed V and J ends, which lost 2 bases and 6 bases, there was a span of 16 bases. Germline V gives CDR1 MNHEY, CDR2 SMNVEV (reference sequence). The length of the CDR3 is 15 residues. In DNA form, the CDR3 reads TGTGCCAGCAGTTTAAGTCGAGGGGGTCTAAATGGCTACACCTTC. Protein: CASSLSRGGLNGYTF.

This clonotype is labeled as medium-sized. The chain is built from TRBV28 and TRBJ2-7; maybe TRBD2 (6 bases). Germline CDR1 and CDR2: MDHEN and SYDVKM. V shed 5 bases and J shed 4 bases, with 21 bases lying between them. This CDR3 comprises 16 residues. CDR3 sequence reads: CASSGQGGPYPYEQYF. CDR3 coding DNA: TGTGCCAGCAGTGGGCAGGGAGGCCCCTATCCTTACGAGCAGTACTTC.

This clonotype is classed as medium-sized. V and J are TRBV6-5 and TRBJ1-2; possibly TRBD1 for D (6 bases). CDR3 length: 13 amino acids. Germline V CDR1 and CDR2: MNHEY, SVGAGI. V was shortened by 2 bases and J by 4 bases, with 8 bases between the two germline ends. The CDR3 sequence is CASSYQDSYGYTF. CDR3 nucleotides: TGTGCCAGCAGTTACCAGGACAGCTATGGCTACACCTTC.

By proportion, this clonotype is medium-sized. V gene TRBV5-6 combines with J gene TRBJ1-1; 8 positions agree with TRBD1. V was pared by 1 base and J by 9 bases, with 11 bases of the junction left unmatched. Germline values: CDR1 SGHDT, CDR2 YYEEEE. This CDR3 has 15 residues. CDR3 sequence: CASSLLLDRELKAFF. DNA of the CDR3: TGTGCCAGCAGCTTGCTACTGGACAGGGAACTGAAAGCTTTCTTT. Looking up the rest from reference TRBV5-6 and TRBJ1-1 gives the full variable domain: DAGVTQSPTHLIKTRGQQVTLRCSPKSGHDTVSWYQQALGQGPQFIFQYYEEEERQRGNFPDRFSGHQFPNYSSELNVNALLLGDSALYLCASSLLLDRELKAFFGQGTRLTVV.

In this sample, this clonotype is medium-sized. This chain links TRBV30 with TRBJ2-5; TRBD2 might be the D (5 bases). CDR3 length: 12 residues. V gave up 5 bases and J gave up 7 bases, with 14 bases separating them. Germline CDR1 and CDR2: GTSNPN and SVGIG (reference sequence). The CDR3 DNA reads TGTGCCTGGGAGGCAGGAGGAAGGACCCAGTACTTC. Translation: CAWEAGGRTQYF.

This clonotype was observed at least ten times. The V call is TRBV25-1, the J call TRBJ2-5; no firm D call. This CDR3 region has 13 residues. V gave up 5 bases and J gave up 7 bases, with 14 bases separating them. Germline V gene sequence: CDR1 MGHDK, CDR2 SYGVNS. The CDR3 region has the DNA TGTGCCAGCAGTCACGCCTCGATCGGGACCCAGTACTTC. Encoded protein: CASSHASIGTQYF.